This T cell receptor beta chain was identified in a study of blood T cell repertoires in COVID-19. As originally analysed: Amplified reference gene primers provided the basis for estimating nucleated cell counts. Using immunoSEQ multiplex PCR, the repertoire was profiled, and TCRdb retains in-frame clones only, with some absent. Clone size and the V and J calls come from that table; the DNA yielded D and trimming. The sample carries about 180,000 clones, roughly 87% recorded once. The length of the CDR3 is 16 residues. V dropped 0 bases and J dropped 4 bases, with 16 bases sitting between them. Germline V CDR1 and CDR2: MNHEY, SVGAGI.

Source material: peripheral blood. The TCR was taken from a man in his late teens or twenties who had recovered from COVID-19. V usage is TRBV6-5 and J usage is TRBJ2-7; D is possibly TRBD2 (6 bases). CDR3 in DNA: TGTGCCAGCAGTTACTCATCAGGGCAGCGGGTTTACGAGCAGTACTTC. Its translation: CASSYSSGQRVYEQYF.